These T cell receptor beta chains were read from a single sample in a study of T cell responses to AZD1222 COVID-19 vaccine. TCRdb's copy holds only in-frame clones and misses some; the assay was immunoSEQ multiplex PCR. The sample carries roughly 70,000 clones, roughly nine tenths recorded once. The sample here was peripheral blood, taken on day 0 of AZD1222 vaccination. Receptors originate from an adult in good health. Each CDR3 is given with its conserved first and last residue. The order of the fields is V gene, clone size, J gene, D gene, CDR3 protein, CDR3 DNA. D genes are given only for firm matches. The size entry is marked missing in some rows and otherwise reads once, few, many or a size class.

TRBV5-4,-,TRBJ2-2,TRBD2,CASSPIGLAGDTGELFF,TGTGCCAGCAGTCCTATTGGACTAGCGGGAGACACCGGGGAGCTGTTTTTT
TRBV18,-,TRBJ1-2,-,CASSPPLGRDYGYTF,TGTGCCAGCTCACCACCCTTAGGTCGGGACTATGGCTACACCTTC
TRBV5-6,-,TRBJ2-5,-,CASSATGTSETQYF,TGTGCCAGCAGCGCAACCGGGACATCGGAGACCCAGTACTTC
TRBV3-1/TRBV3-2,-,TRBJ2-7,-,CASSQEYPLYRGNSYEQYF,TGTGCCAGCAGCCAAGAGTACCCTTTATATCGGGGGAACTCCTACGAGCAGTACTTC
TRBV28,few,TRBJ2-3,TRBD1,CASSLFIGTGETDTQYF,TGTGCCAGCAGTTTGTTTATCGGGACAGGGGAGACAGATACGCAGTATTTT
TRBV2,-,TRBJ2-7,TRBD2,CASSEAQGLAGGYYEQYF,TGTGCCAGCAGTGAAGCGCAGGGACTAGCGGGGGGATACTACGAGCAGTACTTC
TRBV7-6,-,TRBJ2-5,TRBD2,CASSLVSSGLQETQYF,TGTGCCAGCAGCTTAGTCTCTAGCGGATTACAAGAGACCCAGTACTTC
TRBV19,-,TRBJ2-3,-,CASSIPSTDTQYF,TGTGCCAGTAGTATACCTAGCACAGATACGCAGTATTTT
TRBV10-1,once,TRBJ1-2,TRBD1,CASSESETGKGYTF,TGCGCCAGCAGTGAGTCGGAGACAGGGAAAGGCTACACCTTC
TRBV7-3,-,TRBJ2-4,-,CASSLGENGIQYF,TGTGCCAGCAGCTTAGGAGAGAACGGCATTCAGTACTTC
TRBV19,-,TRBJ1-5,-,CASNAQVGNQPQHF,TGTGCCAGTAACGCACAGGTCGGCAATCAGCCCCAGCATTTT
TRBV2,-,TRBJ2-3,-,CASSSGVNTDTQYF,TGTGCCAGCTCCTCGGGGGTGAACACAGATACGCAGTATTTT
TRBV9,-,TRBJ1-2,-,CASSVATGLGYGYTF,TGTGCCAGCAGCGTAGCTACGGGGCTGGGCTATGGCTACACCTTC
TRBV5-6,-,TRBJ1-2,TRBD1,CASLDRDSAGYTF,TGTGCCAGCTTAGACAGGGATTCGGCTGGCTACACCTTC
TRBV5-1,-,TRBJ1-4,-,CASSLTTAATNEKLFF,TGCGCCAGCAGCTTAACGACAGCGGCAACTAATGAAAAACTGTTTTTT
TRBV25-1,-,TRBJ1-2,-,CASSVTGDPPLNYGYTF,TGTGCCAGCAGTGTTACGGGGGACCCACCTCTAAACTATGGCTACACCTTC